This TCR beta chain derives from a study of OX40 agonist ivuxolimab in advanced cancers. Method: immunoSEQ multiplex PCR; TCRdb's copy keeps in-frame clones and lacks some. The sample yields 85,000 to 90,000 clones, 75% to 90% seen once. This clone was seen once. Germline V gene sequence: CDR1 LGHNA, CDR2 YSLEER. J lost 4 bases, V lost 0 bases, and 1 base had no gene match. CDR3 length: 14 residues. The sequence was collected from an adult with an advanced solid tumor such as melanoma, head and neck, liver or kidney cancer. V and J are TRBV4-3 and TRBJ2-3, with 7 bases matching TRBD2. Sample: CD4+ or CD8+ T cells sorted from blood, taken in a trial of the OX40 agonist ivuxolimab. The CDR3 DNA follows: TGCGCCAGCAGCCAAGATGGGGGGGCAGATACGCAGTATTTT. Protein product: CASSQDGGADTQYF.